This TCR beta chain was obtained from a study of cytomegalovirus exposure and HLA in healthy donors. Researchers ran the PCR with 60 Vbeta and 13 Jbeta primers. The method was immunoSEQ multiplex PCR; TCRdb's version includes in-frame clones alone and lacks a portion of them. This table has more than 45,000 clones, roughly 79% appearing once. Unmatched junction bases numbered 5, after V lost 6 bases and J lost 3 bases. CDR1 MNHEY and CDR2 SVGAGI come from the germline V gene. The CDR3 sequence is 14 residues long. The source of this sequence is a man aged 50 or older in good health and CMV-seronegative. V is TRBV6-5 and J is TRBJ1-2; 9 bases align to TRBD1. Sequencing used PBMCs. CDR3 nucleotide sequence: TGTGCCAGCAGAGCGACAGGGGGAGACTATGGCTACACCTTC. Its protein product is CASRATGGDYGYTF.